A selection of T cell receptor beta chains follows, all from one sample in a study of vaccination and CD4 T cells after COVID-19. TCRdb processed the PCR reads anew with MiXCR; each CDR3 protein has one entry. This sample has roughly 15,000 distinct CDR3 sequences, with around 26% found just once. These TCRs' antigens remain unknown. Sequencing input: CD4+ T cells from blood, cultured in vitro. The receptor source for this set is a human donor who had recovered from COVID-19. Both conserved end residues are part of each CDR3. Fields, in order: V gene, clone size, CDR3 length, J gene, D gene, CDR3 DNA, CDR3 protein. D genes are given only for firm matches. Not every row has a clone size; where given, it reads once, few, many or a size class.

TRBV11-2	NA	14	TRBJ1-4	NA	TGTGCCAGCAGCTTATACCGGGGCCATGAAAAACTGTTTTTT	CASSLYRGHEKLFF
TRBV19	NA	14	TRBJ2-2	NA	TGTGCCAGTAGGTGGAGGGGTCCCACCGGGGAGCTGTTTTTT	CASRWRGPTGELFF
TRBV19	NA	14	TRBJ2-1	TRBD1	TGTGCCAGCGGACCCGGGACAGAATACAATGAGCAGTTCTTC	CASGPGTEYNEQFF
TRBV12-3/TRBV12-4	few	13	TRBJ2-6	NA	TGTGCCAGCAGTTTACCTGGGGCCAACGTCCTGACTTTC	CASSLPGANVLTF
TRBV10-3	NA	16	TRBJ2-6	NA	TGTGCCATCGAGGACGGGAAGGCCTCTGGGGCCAACGTCCTGACTTTC	CAIEDGKASGANVLTF
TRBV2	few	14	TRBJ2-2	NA	TGTGCCAGCAGGGCGGGACAGAACACCGGGGAGCTGTTTTTT	CASRAGQNTGELFF
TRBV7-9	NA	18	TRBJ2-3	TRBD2	TGTGCCAGCAGCTCAACTGCCTCCTTGGTAGCGGGAATAGATACGCAGTATTTT	CASSSTASLVAGIDTQYF
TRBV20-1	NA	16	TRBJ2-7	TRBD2	TGCAGTGCTAGAGGCGGGGCACTAGCGGGGGGATACGAGCAGTACTTC	CSARGGALAGGYEQYF
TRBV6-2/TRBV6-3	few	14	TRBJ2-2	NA	TGTGCCAGCAAGCAAGCGGTGAACACCGGGGAGCTGTTTTTT	CASKQAVNTGELFF
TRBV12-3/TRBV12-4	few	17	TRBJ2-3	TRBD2	TGTGCCAGCTGCTCGGGCGGGGGGGCCTGGAGCACAGATACGCAGTATTTT	CASCSGGGAWSTDTQYF
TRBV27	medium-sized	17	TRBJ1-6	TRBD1	TGTGCCAGCAGTTTAGGGGGAGTGAGACAGGGGGGTTCACCCCTCCACTTT	CASSLGGVRQGGSPLHF
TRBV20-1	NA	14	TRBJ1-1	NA	TGCAGTGCAACCCCGGGGGTCCAGCCCACTGAAGCTTTCTTT	CSATPGVQPTEAFF
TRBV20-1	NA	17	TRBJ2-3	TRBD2	TGCAGTGCTAGCCCCCGCCATACTAGGGGACTAACAGATACGCAGTATTTT	CSASPRHTRGLTDTQYF
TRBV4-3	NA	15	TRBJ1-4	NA	TGCGCCAGCAGCCAAGAAGGGGCTTCTAATGAAAAACTGTTTTTT	CASSQEGASNEKLFF
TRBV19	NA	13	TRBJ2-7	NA	TGTGCCAGTAGTATACAGGGTAGCTACGAGCAGTACTTC	CASSIQGSYEQYF
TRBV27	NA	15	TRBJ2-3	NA	TGTGCCAGCAGTTGGTGGGGGGCAGGCACAGATACGCAGTATTTT	CASSWWGAGTDTQYF
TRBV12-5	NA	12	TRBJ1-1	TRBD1	TGTGCTAGTGGCTCCGGGACAGGGAAAGCTTTCTTT	CASGSGTGKAFF
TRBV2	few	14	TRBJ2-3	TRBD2	TGTGCCAGCAGGGCAGGAGCGGGGGCAGATACGCAGTATTTT	CASRAGAGADTQYF
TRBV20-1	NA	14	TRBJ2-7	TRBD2	TGCAGTGCTAGAGATGTGGGACTAGCGGACGAGCAGTACTTC	CSARDVGLADEQYF
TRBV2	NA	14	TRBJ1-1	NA	TGTGCCAGCAGTAACTCAGGGCGTGGCACTGAAGCTTTCTTT	CASSNSGRGTEAFF
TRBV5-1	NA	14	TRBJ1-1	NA	TGCGCCAGCAGCTTGGAGCTGGGGAACGCTGAAGCTTTCTTT	CASSLELGNAEAFF
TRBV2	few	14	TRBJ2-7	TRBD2	TGTGCCAGCAGGAAGTCAGGGACTACCTACGAGCAGTACTTC	CASRKSGTTYEQYF
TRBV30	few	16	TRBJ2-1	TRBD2	TGTGCCTGGAGGGCCGCTGGGGAGCGGGGGGCCTTTCAGCAGTTCTTC	CAWRAAGERGAFQQFF
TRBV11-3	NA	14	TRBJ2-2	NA	TGTGCCAGCAGCCTCTTCGCGAACACCGGGGAGCTGTTTTTT	CASSLFANTGELFF
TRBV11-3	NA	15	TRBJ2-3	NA	TGTGCCAGCAGCTTAGATGGACAGGGAGGGGATACGCAGTATTTT	CASSLDGQGGDTQYF
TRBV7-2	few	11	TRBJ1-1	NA	TGTGCCAGCAGCTCGCGACCAGAAGCTTTCTTT	CASSSRPEAFF
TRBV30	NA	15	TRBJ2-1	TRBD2	TGTGCCTGGAGTGGTGGACTAGCGGGGGCCAATGAGCAGTTCTTC	CAWSGGLAGANEQFF
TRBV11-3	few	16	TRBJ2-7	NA	TGTGCCAGCAGCACCCCTGGGGGAACAGTGGGCTACGAGCAGTACTTC	CASSTPGGTVGYEQYF
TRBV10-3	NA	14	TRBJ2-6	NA	TGTGCCATCAGTGACCCCTCTGGGGCCAACGTCCTGACTTTC	CAISDPSGANVLTF
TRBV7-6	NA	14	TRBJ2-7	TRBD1	TGTGCCAGCAGACGAATCGACAGGGCCTACGAGCAGTACTTC	CASRRIDRAYEQYF
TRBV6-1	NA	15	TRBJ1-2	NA	TGTGCCAGCATGAATGACCCGTTTTACAACTATGGCTACACCTTC	CASMNDPFYNYGYTF
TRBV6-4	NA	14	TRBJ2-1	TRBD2	TGTGCCAGCAGTGAGAGTAGCGGGGGTAATGAGCAGTTCTTC	CASSESSGGNEQFF
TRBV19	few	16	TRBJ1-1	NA	TGTGCCAGTAGTATCGATTCCTTATCTATGAACACTGAAGCTTTCTTT	CASSIDSLSMNTEAFF
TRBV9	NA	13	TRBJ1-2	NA	TGTGCCAGCACCAAGGACGAGGGTTTTGGCTACACCTTC	CASTKDEGFGYTF
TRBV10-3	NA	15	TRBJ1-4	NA	TGTGCCATCAGTGAGTCCGGGTCAGGGAATGAAAAACTGTTTTTT	CAISESGSGNEKLFF
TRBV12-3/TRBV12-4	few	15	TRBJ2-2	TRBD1	TGTGCCAGCAGAAGACAGGGGGAGAACACCGGGGAGCTGTTTTTT	CASRRQGENTGELFF
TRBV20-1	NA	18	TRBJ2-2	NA	TGCAGTGCTAGAGATCTAGTCGGCGGGGGCCGGAACACCGGGGAGCTGTTTTTT	CSARDLVGGGRNTGELFF
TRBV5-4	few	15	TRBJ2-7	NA	TGTGCCAGCAGCCCCGGGGGCCAGAGCTCCTACGAGCAGTACTTC	CASSPGGQSSYEQYF
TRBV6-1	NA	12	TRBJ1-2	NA	TGTGCCAGCAGCCTTCTCGGGGATGGCTACACCTTC	CASSLLGDGYTF
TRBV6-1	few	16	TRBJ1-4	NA	TGTGCCAGCAGTGAAGCGCTTGGACAGACGAGTGAAAAACTGTTTTTT	CASSEALGQTSEKLFF
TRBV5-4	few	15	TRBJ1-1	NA	TGTGCCAGCAGCTCCCGCTCGGGGGGGATTACTGAAGCTTTCTTT	CASSSRSGGITEAFF
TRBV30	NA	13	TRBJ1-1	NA	TGTGCCTGGAGTGTACTAAGGGGGGCTGAAGCTTTCTTT	CAWSVLRGAEAFF
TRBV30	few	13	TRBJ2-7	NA	TGTGCCTGGAGTGTCAGGACTTCCTACGAGCAGTACTTC	CAWSVRTSYEQYF
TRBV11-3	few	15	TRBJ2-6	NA	TGTGCCAGCAGCTTACAATCAGCCGGGGCCAACGTCCTGACTTTC	CASSLQSAGANVLTF
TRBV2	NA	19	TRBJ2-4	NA	TGTGCCAGCAACCCCTCGGCTGCACGAGGAGCTTCAGCCAAAAACATTCAGTACTTC	CASNPSAARGASAKNIQYF
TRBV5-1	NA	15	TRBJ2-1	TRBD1	TGCGCCAGTGGGGGACAGCCCAGCTCCTACAATGAGCAGTTCTTC	CASGGQPSSYNEQFF
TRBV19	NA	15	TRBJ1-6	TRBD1	TGTGCCAGTACCCGGACAGGGGGTGGAAATTCACCCCTCCACTTT	CASTRTGGGNSPLHF
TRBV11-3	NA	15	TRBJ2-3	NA	TGTGCCAGCAGCTTATTAAGGCAGGGTCTTAATACGCAGTATTTT	CASSLLRQGLNTQYF
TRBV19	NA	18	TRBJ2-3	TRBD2	TGTGCCAGTAGTATAGAGGGGGGGACTAGCCGGCCCACAGATACGCAGTATTTT	CASSIEGGTSRPTDTQYF
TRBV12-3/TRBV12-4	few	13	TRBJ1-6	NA	TGTGCCAGCAGTCCCCGTATTTATTCACCCCTCCACTTT	CASSPRIYSPLHF
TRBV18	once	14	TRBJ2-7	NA	TGTGCCAGCTCACTAGGGGCGTTATCCTACGAGCAGTACTTC	CASSLGALSYEQYF
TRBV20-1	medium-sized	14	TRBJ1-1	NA	TGCAGTGCTAGTTCATGGCAGCAAAACACTGAAGCTTTCTTT	CSASSWQQNTEAFF
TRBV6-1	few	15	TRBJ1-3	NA	TGTGCCAGCAGTGAAAGAAGGGCCTCCGTAGACACCATATATTTT	CASSERRASVDTIYF
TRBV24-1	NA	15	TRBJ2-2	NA	TGTGCCACCAGTGGAGGGAACCCGAGGACCGGGGAGCTGTTTTTT	CATSGGNPRTGELFF